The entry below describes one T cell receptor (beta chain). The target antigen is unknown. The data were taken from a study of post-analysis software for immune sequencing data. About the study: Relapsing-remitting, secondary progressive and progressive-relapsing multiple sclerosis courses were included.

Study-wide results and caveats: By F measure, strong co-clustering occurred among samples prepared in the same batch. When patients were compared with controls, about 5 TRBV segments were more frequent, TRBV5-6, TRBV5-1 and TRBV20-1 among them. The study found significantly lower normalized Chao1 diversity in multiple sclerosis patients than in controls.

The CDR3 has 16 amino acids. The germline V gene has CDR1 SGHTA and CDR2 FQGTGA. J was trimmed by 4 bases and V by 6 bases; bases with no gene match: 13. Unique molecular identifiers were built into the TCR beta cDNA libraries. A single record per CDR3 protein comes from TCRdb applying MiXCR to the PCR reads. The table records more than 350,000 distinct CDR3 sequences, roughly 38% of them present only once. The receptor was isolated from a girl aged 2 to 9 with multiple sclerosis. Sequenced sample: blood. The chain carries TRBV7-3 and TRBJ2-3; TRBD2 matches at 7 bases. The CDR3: CASSRRGGSGADTQYF. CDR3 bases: TGTGCCAGCAGTCGCCGAGGCGGGAGTGGGGCAGATACGCAGTATTTT.